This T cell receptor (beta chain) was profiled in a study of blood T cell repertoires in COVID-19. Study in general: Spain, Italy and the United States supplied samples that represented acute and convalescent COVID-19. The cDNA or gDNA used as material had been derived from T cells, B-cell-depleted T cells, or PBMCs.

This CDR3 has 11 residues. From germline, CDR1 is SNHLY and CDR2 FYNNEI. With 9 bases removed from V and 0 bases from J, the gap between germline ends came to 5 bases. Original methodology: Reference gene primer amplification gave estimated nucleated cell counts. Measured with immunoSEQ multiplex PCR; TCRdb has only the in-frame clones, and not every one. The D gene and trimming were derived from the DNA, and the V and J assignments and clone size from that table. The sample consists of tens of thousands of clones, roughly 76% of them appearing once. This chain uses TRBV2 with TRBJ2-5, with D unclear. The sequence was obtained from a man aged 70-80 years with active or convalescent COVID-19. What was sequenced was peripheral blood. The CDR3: CASGYQETQYF. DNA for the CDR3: TGTGCCAGTGGCTACCAAGAGACCCAGTACTTC.